These 30 T cell receptor beta chains came from one sample sequenced in a study of T cells in Graves' hyperthyroidism and ophthalmopathy. Amplification of TCR beta CDR3 regions was performed using RNA transcripts as template. First-round RT-PCR targeting the TCR CDR3 was performed with the HTBI primer set. Each CDR3 protein gets one entry after TCRdb re-called the multiplex PCR reads with MiXCR. The table has fewer than 850,000 distinct CDR3 sequences, approximately 15% seen once. The sequenced sample was blood. The receptors here all came from a man aged 45-65 years with Graves' hyperthyroidism.

This chain uses TRBV6-1 with TRBJ1-2, with no clear D. Germline V gives CDR1 MNHNS, CDR2 SASEGT. V was shortened by 6 bases and J by 2 bases, with 10 bases between the two germline ends. The length of the CDR3 is 13 residues. The CDR3 here is CASRGPNNYGYTF. The CDR3 bases are TGTGCCAGCAGAGGTCCGAACAACTATGGCTACACCTTC.

This clonotype occurred many times. The chain employs TRBV11-2 and TRBJ2-1; D not resolved. This CDR3 spans 15 amino acids. Trimming removed 4 bases at V and 7 bases at J, with 17 bases between. Germline V gene data show CDR1 as SGHAT and CDR2 as FQNNGV. Written as DNA, the CDR3 is TGTGCCAGCAGCTCTGTGGGCTCAAAAGGGAATGAGCAGTTCTTC. It codes for CASSSVGSKGNEQFF.

For this clonotype: This could be a read error, since a much larger clone is one nucleotide away. DNA for the CDR3: TGTGCCAGCAGCTCGTATCTGCCCCTTCAGTACTTC. This codes for CASSSYLPLQYF. This chain uses TRBV11-2 with TRBJ2-4; no firm D call. The CDR3 contains 12 residues. CDR1 and CDR2 from the germline V gene are SGHAT and FQNNGV. The V and J ends lost 4 bases and 11 bases respectively, with 12 bases between them.

This chain connects TRBV4-3 to TRBJ2-4; D unresolved. The length of the CDR3 is 15 residues. Between the trimmed V and J ends, which lost 4 bases and 8 bases, there was a span of 18 bases. Germline V gene data show CDR1 as LGHNA and CDR2 as YSLEER. The CDR3 DNA follows: TGCGCCAGCAGCCCAACCCGGCATTTGTCGGACATTCAGTACTTC. Translation: CASSPTRHLSDIQYF.

This clonotype was picked up many times. The chain combines TRBV12-3 or TRBV12-4 with TRBJ2-2; TRBD2 might be the D (5 bases). CDR3 length equals 17 residues. The germline V and J ends were trimmed by 9 bases and 7 bases, with 27 bases remaining between them. The CDR3, as DNA: TGTGCCAGTTCCACCCATCCTGAGCGCCTAGCTGGCGGGGAGCTGTTTTTT. Translated: CASSTHPERLAGGELFF.

This clonotype was found many times. The chain recombines TRBV28 with TRBJ2-5, with D possibly TRBD2 on 6 matching bases. The germline gives CDR1 MDHEN, CDR2 SYDVKM. V lost 4 bases, J lost 2 bases, and 17 bases lay in between. This CDR3 is built from 16 residues. This CDR3 is CASSSRLGDGQETQYF. The DNA for the CDR3 is TGTGCCAGCAGTTCGCGACTAGGTGATGGGCAAGAGACCCAGTACTTC.

The chain recombines TRBV27 with TRBJ2-3; D not certain. The CDR3 loop spans 14 amino acids. The germline gives CDR1 MNHEY, CDR2 SMNVEV (reference sequence). Trimming cost V 0 bases and J 5 bases, with 9 bases left between them. The CDR3 is CASSLSVSLDTQYF. The CDR3 nucleotides are TGTGCCAGCAGTTTATCGGTTAGTTTAGATACGCAGTATTTT.

This clonotype was seen repeatedly, ten times or more. CDR3: CAWKREDNSPLHF. The CDR3 coding sequence is TGTGCCTGGAAGAGAGAAGATAATTCACCCCTCCACTTT. The chain joins TRBV30 to TRBJ1-6; D remains unclear. Germline loops: CDR1 GTSNPN, CDR2 SVGIG (reference sequence). Between the trimmed V and J ends, which lost 4 bases and 5 bases, there was a span of 9 bases. The CDR3 runs 13 residues.

The rearrangement links TRBV4-1 to TRBJ2-1, with D perhaps being TRBD1 or TRBD2 (7 bases each). The germline V gene encodes CDR1 MGHRA and CDR2 YSYEKL. The CDR3 is 15 residues long. Trimming left V 0 bases short and J 7 bases short, with 13 bases between. The CDR3 loop is CASSQDSQGGNEQFF. CDR3 in DNA: TGCGCCAGCAGCCAAGATTCCCAGGGGGGGAATGAGCAGTTCTTC.

This clonotype was recorded many times. This rearrangement joins TRBV24-1 to TRBJ2-1; D is possibly TRBD2 (6 bases). The CDR3 runs 15 residues. V was shortened by 6 bases and J by 9 bases, with 20 bases between the two germline ends. Germline-derived CDR1 and CDR2 are KGHDR and SFDVKD. In DNA, the CDR3 is TGTGCCACCAGTTTTTCGGGAGTCAAGTTGAGTGAGCAGTTCTTC. This sequence encodes CATSFSGVKLSEQFF.

This clonotype was seen more than once but under ten times. This chain links TRBV12-3 or TRBV12-4 with TRBJ1-6, with TRBD1 matching over 9 bases. The CDR3 is made up of 13 amino acids. With V trimmed by 6 bases and J by 8 bases, 2 bases remained unmatched. CDR3 sequence (DNA): TGTGCCAGCAGACAGGGGGCGGATTCACCCCTCCACTTT. Its protein is CASRQGADSPLHF.

The chain couples TRBV5-1 to TRBJ1-1, with D maybe TRBD1 (5 bases). Between the trimmed V and J ends, which lost 3 bases and 1 base, there was a span of 13 bases. The CDR3 sequence is 15 residues long. Per the germline V gene, CDR1 is SGHRS and CDR2 is YFSETQ. The CDR3 sequence is CASSWGGLENTEAFF. The CDR3 DNA reads as TGCGCCAGCAGCTGGGGGGGTTTGGAGAACACTGAAGCTTTCTTT.

The table lists this clonotype with a few counts. The V and J genes are TRBV7-9 and TRBJ2-2; 7 nucleotides match TRBD1. The CDR3 is made up of 17 amino acids. V lost 5 bases and J lost 1; bases outside the gene matches: 10. Germline V gene data show CDR1 as SEHNR and CDR2 as FQNEAQ (reference sequence). The CDR3 is CASSDTLGTENTGELFF. The CDR3 DNA reads as TGTGCCAGCAGCGACACCCTCGGGACAGAGAACACCGGGGAGCTGTTTTTT.

This clonotype was detected many times. The J gene is TRBJ2-1, the V gene TRBV3-1; TRBD1 matches at 9 bases. This CDR3 has 13 residues. J gave up 13 bases and V 4 bases, and 8 bases lay outside the gene matches. Per the germline V gene, CDR1 is LGHDT and CDR2 is YNNKEL (reference sequence). The CDR3 reads CASSRTWTGEQFF. CDR3 in DNA: TGTGCCAGCAGCCGCACTTGGACAGGGGAACAGTTCTTC.

The chain couples TRBV10-3 to TRBJ2-1; D is unclear. The germline V gene encodes CDR1 ENHRY and CDR2 SYGVKD. This CDR3 region has 14 residues. Trimming removed 6 bases from V and 0 bases from J, with 9 bases in between. The CDR3 bases are TGTGCCATCAGCGTCGAAGGCTCCTACAATGAGCAGTTCTTC. Its translation: CAISVEGSYNEQFF.

The chain combines TRBV19 with TRBJ1-1; D uncertain. The V end lost 4 bases, the J end lost 1 base, and 10 bases lay between the germline ends. Per germline, CDR1 LNHDA and CDR2 SQIVND (reference sequence). This CDR3 is built from 14 residues. CDR3 sequence: CASSTPSENTEAFF. The CDR3 DNA reads TGTGCCAGTAGTACCCCCTCTGAGAACACTGAAGCTTTCTTT.

This clonotype showed up many times. V gene TRBV29-1 combines with J gene TRBJ2-1; 14 bases line up with TRBD2. CDR1 SQVTM and CDR2 ANQGSEA come from the germline V gene. V shed 6 bases, J shed 6 bases, and the junction held 7 bases outside the gene matches. This CDR3 contains 15 residues. This CDR3 reads CSVGGLAGESNEQFF. The CDR3, as DNA: TGCAGCGTGGGGGGACTAGCGGGAGAGTCCAATGAGCAGTTCTTC.

The table lists this clonotype with many counts. The J gene is TRBJ2-1, the V gene TRBV24-1; TRBD1 matches at 12 bases. With V trimmed by 8 bases and J by 1 base, 8 bases remained unmatched. This CDR3 is 17 amino acids long. From germline, CDR1 is KGHDR and CDR2 SFDVKD. Here the CDR3 reads CATMGQGAQGSYNEQFF. The CDR3 DNA reads as TGTGCCACCATGGGACAGGGGGCCCAGGGTTCCTACAATGAGCAGTTCTTC.

This clonotype was recorded at least ten times. The chain links TRBV11-2 to TRBJ1-4; D is uncertain. Germline CDR1 and CDR2: SGHAT and FQNNGV. This CDR3 is 16 amino acids long. The germline V and J ends were trimmed by 3 bases and 0 bases, with 11 bases remaining between them. In nucleotides, the CDR3 is TGTGCCAGCAGCTTCAGAGGGCCAGCAACTAATGAAAAACTGTTTTTT. This gives the protein CASSFRGPATNEKLFF.

The J gene is TRBJ2-7, the V gene TRBV14, with 9 bases matching TRBD2. The germline CDR1 and CDR2 sequences are SGHDN and FVKESK. The CDR3 has 17 amino acids. Unmatched junction bases numbered 7, after V lost 1 base and J lost 0 bases. CDR3 region: CASSQGFLAGNSYEQYF. In DNA, the CDR3 is TGTGCCAGCAGCCAAGGATTTCTAGCGGGGAACTCCTACGAGCAGTACTTC.

This clonotype was seen repeatedly, ten times or more. The chain has TRBV11-2 and TRBJ2-7; 9 bases map to TRBD1. The CDR3 has 15 amino acids. Germline values: CDR1 SGHAT, CDR2 FQNNGV. Trimming at V came to 5 bases and at J to 3 bases, leaving 8 bases not matched to a gene. DNA for the CDR3: TGTGCCAGCAGCCTTAACCACAGGGGGCACTACGAGCAGTACTTC. Its protein product is CASSLNHRGHYEQYF.

This clonotype has at least ten counts. V usage is TRBV5-1 and J usage is TRBJ2-5, with D hard to call. The CDR3 sequence is 15 residues long. Germline lookup yields CDR1 SGHRS and CDR2 YFSETQ. V was trimmed by 0 bases and J by 5 bases, leaving 14 bases between them. CDR3 residues: CASSLENGSGETQYF. CDR3 nucleotide sequence: TGCGCCAGCAGCTTGGAAAACGGGTCCGGGGAGACCCAGTACTTC.

This chain joins TRBV6-2 or TRBV6-3 and TRBJ2-7, with 7 bases fitting TRBD2. CDR3 size: 14 residues. V shed 7 bases and J 2 bases; nucleotides not matched to a gene: 8. CDR1 and CDR2 (germline): MNHEY, SVGEGT. Here the CDR3 DNA reads TGTGCCAGCAATGACGGCGGGAGTACCTACGAGCAGTACTTC. This codes for CASNDGGSTYEQYF.

This clonotype was counted a few times. The junction shows a germline mismatch at one end, possibly a read error. The CDR3 sequence is CANSITEGQETQYF. Written as DNA, the CDR3 is TGTGCCAACAGCATAACCGAGGGCCAAGAGACCCAGTACTTC. The chain is built from TRBV7-9 and TRBJ2-5; D is perhaps TRBD2 (5 bases). Looked up from germline, CDR1 is SEHNR and CDR2 is FQNEAQ (reference sequence). CDR3 length: 14 amino acids.

This clonotype was found many times. The chain links TRBV19 to TRBJ2-5; TRBD1 matches at 7 bases. J gave up 3 bases and V 1 base, and 5 bases lay outside the gene matches. The CDR3 has 15 residues. Germline V lookup: CDR1 LNHDA, CDR2 SQIVND (reference sequence). CDR3 in amino acids: CASSIVGTAKETQYF. The CDR3 DNA sequence: TGTGCCAGTAGTATAGTTGGGACAGCTAAAGAGACCCAGTACTTC.

This clonotype was recorded only once. The chain recombines TRBV20-1 with TRBJ2-3; 8 nucleotides line up with TRBD2. CDR1 and CDR2 (germline): DFQATT, SNEGSKA (reference sequence). The CDR3 sequence is 18 residues long. The trim removed 5 bases at V and 0 bases at J, leaving 16 bases unmatched. The CDR3 spells CSASKQSGSSSSTDTQYF. The CDR3 DNA reads TGCAGTGCTTCGAAACAAAGCGGGAGTAGTAGTAGCACAGATACGCAGTATTTT.

This clonotype appeared many times. The V call is TRBV7-3, the J call TRBJ2-3; 11 nucleotides agree with TRBD2. CDR3 length: 15 amino acids. CDR1 and CDR2 (germline): SGHTA, FQGTGA. V lost 5 bases and J lost 7; bases outside the gene matches: 8. This CDR3 is CASSDRLAGQYTQYF. The CDR3 bases are TGTGCCAGCAGCGACAGACTAGCGGGACAGTATACGCAGTATTTT.

The chain uses TRBV2 and TRBJ2-1; D is perhaps TRBD2 (5 bases). CDR1 SNHLY and CDR2 FYNNEI come from the germline V gene. This CDR3 has 16 residues. The V and J ends lost 7 bases and 3 bases respectively, with 19 bases between them. CDR3 sequence reads: CASTLREGPRYNEQFF. The CDR3 DNA reads as TGTGCCAGCACTTTGAGAGAGGGTCCCCGCTACAATGAGCAGTTCTTC.

This clonotype was observed at least ten times. This chain joins TRBV7-8 and TRBJ2-2, with TRBD2 identical over 8 bases. The CDR3 covers 17 residues. V shed 8 bases and J 1 base; nucleotides not matched to a gene: 12. Germline values: CDR1 SGHVS, CDR2 FQNEAQ. The CDR3 coding sequence is TGTGCCAGCGGTAGGGCGGGAGGAACTGTGAACACCGGGGAGCTGTTTTTT. As protein: CASGRAGGTVNTGELFF.

This clonotype has ten or more counts. The J gene is TRBJ1-4, the V gene TRBV20-1, with 7 bases fitting TRBD1. This CDR3 is built from 14 residues. Germline V gene sequence: CDR1 DFQATT, CDR2 SNEGSKA (reference sequence). V trimming: 6 bases; J trimming: 7 bases; junction bases outside the gene matches: 11. This CDR3 is CSAQHRGRLEKLFF. The CDR3 DNA sequence: TGCAGTGCCCAACACAGGGGCCGGCTTGAAAAACTGTTTTTT.